This is a list of T cell receptor beta chains from one sample in a study of T-cell reconstitution after alpha-beta-depleted transplantation in children. TCRdb called the PCR reads again in MiXCR, with one record for every CDR3 protein. The sample has 490,000 or so distinct CDR3 sequences; under 12% are singletons. The sequencing here drew on PBMCs, taken before TCRalphabeta/CD19-depleted stem cell transplant. These receptors were collected from a child aged 2-9 years with inherited bone marrow failure, due to receive a stem cell transplant. The CDR3 runs from the conserved cysteine through the conserved F or W. The D gene is left open where the match is weak. Clone size, where shown, is once, few, many, or a class for clones that have expanded.

V gene,D gene,clone size,J gene,CDR3 protein,CDR3 DNA
TRBV2,.,few,TRBJ2-2,CASSEGSWGFTGELFF,TGTGCCAGCAGTGAAGGGTCGTGGGGGTTCACCGGGGAGCTGTTTTTT
TRBV7-8,.,few,TRBJ2-7,CASSYGFGYEQYF,TGTGCCAGCAGTTACGGGTTCGGCTACGAGCAGTACTTC
TRBV5-1,.,many,TRBJ1-2,CASSEPGRNYGYTF,TGCGCCAGCAGCGAGCCGGGACGGAACTATGGCTACACCTTC
TRBV12-3/TRBV12-4,TRBD2,few,TRBJ2-5,CASSGPGLAGVETQYF,TGTGCCAGCAGCGGCCCGGGACTAGCGGGAGTGGAGACCCAGTACTTC
TRBV12-3/TRBV12-4,.,many,TRBJ2-7,CASSLGGSRKGEQYF,TGTGCCAGCAGTTTAGGTGGGAGTCGGAAGGGGGAGCAGTACTTC
TRBV7-2,.,many,TRBJ2-5,CASSTQRSPLRETQYF,TGTGCCAGCAGCACCCAGCGCAGCCCATTACGAGAGACCCAGTACTTC
TRBV7-9,.,many,TRBJ2-5,CASSRQIQETQYF,TGTGCCAGCAGCCGACAGATACAAGAGACCCAGTACTTC
TRBV5-1,.,many,TRBJ1-5,CASREDSNQPQHF,TGCGCCAGCAGAGAAGATAGCAATCAGCCCCAGCATTTT
TRBV7-2,TRBD2,.,TRBJ2-3,CASSVAPGLAGDTQYF,TGTGCCAGCAGCGTAGCCCCGGGACTAGCTGGGGATACGCAGTATTTT
TRBV12-3/TRBV12-4,.,many,TRBJ2-7,CASSPMGRIYGQYF,TGTGCCAGCAGCCCTATGGGCCGCATCTACGGGCAGTACTTC
TRBV29-1,TRBD1,many,TRBJ2-5,CSVATGIETQYF,TGCAGCGTTGCGACAGGGATCGAGACCCAGTACTTC
TRBV10-3,.,many,TRBJ2-3,CAISEGYHSTDTQYF,TGTGCCATCAGTGAAGGCTACCATAGCACAGATACGCAGTATTTT
TRBV6-5,.,many,TRBJ2-1,CASSSPNNGGYNEQFF,TGTGCCAGCAGTTCCCCGAATAATGGGGGATACAATGAGCAGTTCTTC
TRBV3-1,.,many,TRBJ1-2,CASSQLKDGYTF,TGTGCCAGCAGCCAACTTAAGGATGGCTACACCTTC
TRBV9,TRBD1,many,TRBJ2-1,CASRERGPRYNEQFF,TGTGCCAGCAGAGAGAGGGGGCCCCGCTACAATGAGCAGTTCTTC
TRBV29-1,.,.,TRBJ2-7,CSVDPGTNYEQYF,TGCAGCGTTGACCCCGGGACAAACTACGAGCAGTACTTC
TRBV6-2/TRBV6-3,.,many,TRBJ2-1,CASSYDEYNEQFF,TGTGCCAGCAGTTACGACGAATACAATGAGCAGTTCTTC
TRBV20-1,TRBD2,.,TRBJ2-1,CSANPHYIEGSSGSYNEQFF,TGCAGTGCTAATCCCCATTACATTGAGGGATCTAGCGGGAGCTACAATGAGCAGTTCTTC
TRBV4-3,.,few,TRBJ2-7,CASSQDVFDYEQYF,TGCGCCAGCAGCCAAGATGTCTTTGACTACGAGCAGTACTTC
TRBV29-1,.,.,TRBJ2-2,CSGLSNTGELFF,TGCAGCGGACTCAGTAACACCGGGGAGCTGTTTTTT
TRBV5-1,.,few,TRBJ2-5,CASSSPYQETQYF,TGCGCCTCCTCGTCTCCTTACCAAGAGACCCAGTACTTC
TRBV24-1,.,many,TRBJ2-1,CATSVLHYNEQFF,TGTGCCACCAGTGTACTTCATTACAATGAGCAGTTCTTC
TRBV12-3/TRBV12-4,.,.,TRBJ2-3,CASRLTDTQYF,TGTGCCAGCAGGCTTACAGATACGCAGTATTTT
TRBV14,.,few,TRBJ2-7,CASSQVLAAPYEQYF,TGTGCCAGCAGCCAAGTTTTGGCCGCTCCCTACGAGCAGTACTTC